The rows below give T cell receptor beta chains drawn from one sample of a study of stem cell transplantation in POMP-related autoinflammatory disease. The protocol was immunoSEQ multiplex PCR, while the TCRdb copy is restricted to in-frame clones and leaves out a portion. The sample includes approximately 6,900 clones, roughly 87% seen only once; the top ten take less than 4.5%. The sequenced sample was a CXCR5-defined cell subset from PBMCs. The receptors originated from a human donor in good health. Each CDR3 is given with its conserved first and last residue. D genes are given only for firm matches. Rows may omit the clone size; those that give it use once, few, many or a size class.

clone_size j_call d_call v_call cdr3_aa cdr3_nt
. TRBJ2-5 . TRBV19 CASSKGTGAGAGEETQYF TGTGCCAGTAGTAAAGGGACAGGCGCCGGGGCGGGGGAAGAGACCCAGTACTTC
. TRBJ1-5 . TRBV28 CATGYSSNQPQHF TGTGCCACCGGGTATTCGAGCAATCAGCCCCAGCATTTT
. TRBJ1-5 . TRBV18 CASSPESVGILGQPQHF TGTGCCAGCTCACCGGAGTCTGTGGGGATATTAGGCCAGCCCCAGCATTTT
few TRBJ1-6 . TRBV4-2 CASSPLAADNSPLHF TGTGCCAGCAGCCCCTTGGCGGCAGATAATTCACCCCTCCACTTT
. TRBJ1-2 . TRBV6-1 CASRRGYSNYGYTF TGTGCCAGCAGGCGAGGGTATTCTAACTATGGCTACACCTTC
. TRBJ2-1 . TRBV11-1 CASSLAILAGLEQFF TGTGCCAGCAGCTTAGCGATTCTCGCAGGATTGGAGCAGTTCTTC
. TRBJ2-7 TRBD1 TRBV6-6 CASRPGGARYEQYF TGTGCCAGCAGGCCAGGGGGCGCGAGGTACGAGCAGTACTTC
once TRBJ2-2 TRBD2 TRBV7-9 CASSSKGLAGGKNTGELFF TGTGCCAGCAGCTCAAAGGGACTAGCGGGGGGTAAGAACACCGGGGAGCTGTTTTTT
. TRBJ2-5 TRBD1 TRBV6-1 CASSSDRAQETQYF TGTGCCAGCAGCTCTGACAGGGCCCAAGAGACCCAGTACTTC
. TRBJ2-1 TRBD2 TRBV7-7 CASSLERGGSYNEQFF TGTGCCAGCAGCTTAGAGCGCGGGGGCTCCTACAATGAGCAGTTCTTC
once TRBJ2-5 TRBD2 TRBV4-2 CASSAAGLAGGETQYF TGTGCCAGCAGCGCTGCTGGACTAGCGGGGGGGGAGACCCAGTACTTC
. TRBJ2-7 TRBD2 TRBV7-9 CASSLAGGTRGNEQYF TGTGCCAGCAGCTTAGCGGGCGGGACGCGGGGGAACGAGCAGTACTTC
. TRBJ2-1 . TRBV5-1 CASRVFAGSSYNEQFF TGCGCCAGCAGGGTCTTTGCAGGAAGCTCCTACAATGAGCAGTTCTTC
. TRBJ1-1 TRBD1 TRBV18 CASSPSPTGEEAFF TGTGCCAGCTCACCCTCCCCGACAGGGGAGGAAGCTTTCTTT
. TRBJ1-2 . TRBV25-1 CASRHPDHYGYTF TGTGCCAGCAGACATCCCGATCACTATGGCTACACCTTC
. TRBJ1-1 . TRBV4-2 CASSQDTDQPEAFF TGTGCCAGCAGCCAGGACACTGATCAGCCTGAAGCTTTCTTT
. TRBJ1-4 . TRBV2 CASSRTATNEKLFF TGTGCCAGCAGTAGGACAGCAACTAATGAAAAACTGTTTTTT
. TRBJ2-7 . TRBV5-5 CASSPKGTETYEQYF TGTGCCAGCAGCCCCAAAGGGACCGAGACGTACGAGCAGTACTTC
. TRBJ2-7 . TRBV7-3 CASSLGRLYEQYF TGTGCCAGCAGCTTGGGCAGATTATACGAGCAGTACTTC
once TRBJ1-5 . TRBV7-8 CASSSGLSVDQPQHF TGTGCCAGCTCATCGGGTTTGAGCGTGGACCAGCCCCAGCATTTT
. TRBJ1-5 . TRBV27 CASSWTAYQPQHF TGTGCCAGCAGTTGGACAGCTTATCAGCCCCAGCATTTT
. TRBJ2-5 . TRBV15 CATATGEETQYF TGTGCCACCGCGACGGGGGAAGAGACCCAGTACTTC
. TRBJ2-2 TRBD1 TRBV7-9 CASSPQGQAGNTGELFF TGTGCCAGCAGCCCCCAAGGACAGGCCGGTAACACCGGGGAGCTGTTTTTT
. TRBJ2-1 . TRBV4-1 CASSQEAGGTVYNEQFF TGCGCCAGCAGCCAAGAGGCTGGCGGGACTGTTTACAATGAGCAGTTCTTC
. TRBJ1-2 . TRBV10-3 CAISELVRPLDGYTF TGTGCCATCAGTGAGTTGGTAAGGCCTCTGGATGGCTACACCTTC
. TRBJ2-2 . TRBV10-2 CASSVANTGELFF TGCGCCAGCAGTGTCGCGAACACCGGGGAGCTGTTTTTT
. TRBJ2-5 TRBD2 TRBV4-1 CASSQQTSGGKETQYF TGCGCCAGCAGCCAACAGACTAGCGGGGGGAAAGAGACCCAGTACTTC
. TRBJ2-7 TRBD1 TRBV18 CASSPGTGAHEQYF TGTGCCAGCTCACCGGGGACAGGGGCCCACGAGCAGTACTTC
. TRBJ1-1 . TRBV4-1 CASSQDQRRANTEAFF TGCGCCAGCAGCCAAGATCAGCGCAGGGCGAACACTGAAGCTTTCTTT
. TRBJ1-4 TRBD1 TRBV18 CASSQTPGQGTEKLFF TGTGCCAGCTCACAAACGCCGGGACAGGGCACAGAAAAACTGTTTTTT
. TRBJ2-7 . TRBV18 CASSPPSQRYEQYF TGTGCCAGCTCACCACCGTCGCAGAGGTACGAGCAGTACTTC
. TRBJ1-5 . TRBV7-6 CASSLGLIQPQHF TGTGCCAGCAGCTTAGGGCTTATTCAGCCCCAGCATTTT
. TRBJ2-1 . TRBV6-6 CASTSLFSRNEQFF TGTGCCAGCACCTCCCTTTTTAGCCGCAATGAGCAGTTCTTC
. TRBJ2-7 . TRBV11-2 CASSLQGYEQYF TGTGCCAGCAGCTTACAGGGCTACGAGCAGTACTTC
. TRBJ1-1 TRBD1 TRBV7-3 CASSLETGKVTGAFF TGTGCCAGCAGCTTGGAGACAGGGAAGGTCACTGGAGCTTTCTTT
few TRBJ2-3 TRBD2 TRBV5-4 CASSRSGGAGDTQYF TGTGCCAGCAGCCGAAGCGGGGGGGCAGGAGATACGCAGTATTTT
. TRBJ1-2 . TRBV6-6 CASINRPSGDGYTF TGTGCCAGCATCAACAGGCCCTCAGGGGATGGCTACACCTTC
. TRBJ1-4 TRBD1 TRBV6-1 CASSARGLDSEKLFF TGTGCCAGCAGTGCTAGGGGGCTGGACAGTGAAAAACTGTTTTTT
. TRBJ2-7 . TRBV6-4 CASSASDGYEQYF TGTGCCAGCAGTGCCTCGGATGGCTACGAGCAGTACTTC
. TRBJ2-2 . TRBV7-2 CASSPGGTANTGELFF TGTGCCAGCAGCCCTGGGGGAACTGCGAACACCGGGGAGCTGTTTTTT
. TRBJ2-1 . TRBV19 CASSIGRVDEQFF TGTGCCAGTAGTATAGGCAGGGTCGATGAGCAGTTCTTC
. TRBJ1-1 . TRBV28 CASTEGGMNTEAFF TGTGCCAGCACGGAGGGGGGGATGAACACTGAAGCTTTCTTT
. TRBJ1-1 TRBD1 TRBV29-1 CSVAGQGGVNTEAFF TGCAGCGTTGCGGGACAGGGGGGGGTGAACACTGAAGCTTTCTTT
. TRBJ2-5 . TRBV5-1 CASSLPGETQYF TGCGCCAGCAGCTTGCCAGGGGAGACCCAGTACTTC
. TRBJ2-1 . TRBV10-3 CAIGAVGLYNEQFF TGTGCCATCGGGGCCGTTGGACTTTACAATGAGCAGTTCTTC
. TRBJ2-7 . TRBV15 CATSRTGAYEQYF TGTGCCACCAGCAGAACGGGGGCCTACGAGCAGTACTTC
. TRBJ2-3 TRBD2 TRBV9 CASSRGLAGGRNTDTQYF TGTGCCAGCAGCCGGGGACTAGCGGGGGGCCGAAACACAGATACGCAGTATTTT
. TRBJ2-7 . TRBV4-1 CASSFGRDTYEQYF TGCGCCAGCAGTTTCGGCCGGGACACCTACGAGCAGTACTTC
. TRBJ1-1 . TRBV4-3 CASSQDRNTEAFF TGCGCCAGCAGCCAAGATAGGAACACTGAAGCTTTCTTT
. TRBJ2-5 TRBD1 TRBV19 CASSIGTGGMWETQYF TGTGCCAGTAGTATAGGTACAGGGGGCATGTGGGAGACCCAGTACTTC
. TRBJ1-2 . TRBV5-4 CASSSLTGYGYTF TGTGCCAGCAGCAGTTTGACAGGCTATGGCTACACCTTC
large TRBJ2-5 . TRBV18 CASSHFGGGSGQTQYF TGTGCCAGCTCACACTTCGGAGGGGGGTCTGGACAGACCCAGTACTTC
. TRBJ2-1 TRBD1 TRBV29-1 CSVYTGGNHNEQFF TGCAGCGTCTACACAGGGGGTAATCATAATGAGCAGTTCTTC
once TRBJ1-2 . TRBV6-5 CASSNLGYGGYTF TGTGCCAGCAGTAACCTCGGCTACGGTGGCTACACCTTC
. TRBJ2-7 . TRBV6-5 CASSQTRYEQYF TGTGCCAGCAGTCAGACACGGTACGAGCAGTACTTC
. TRBJ1-6 . TRBV6-5 CASSYRGVNSPLHF TGTGCCAGCAGTTACCGCGGGGTTAATTCACCCCTCCACTTT
. TRBJ1-1 TRBD1 TRBV7-6 CASSLAPGGVPFEAFF TGTGCCAGCAGCTTAGCGCCAGGGGGCGTCCCCTTTGAAGCTTTCTTT
. TRBJ1-5 . TRBV19 CASSLGGYYQPQHF TGTGCCAGTAGCCTGGGGGGGTACTATCAGCCCCAGCATTTT
once TRBJ1-5 . TRBV6-5 CASSRDPGGGQPQHF TGTGCCAGCAGCCGGGACCCGGGGGGCGGCCAGCCCCAGCATTTT
. TRBJ1-2 . TRBV2 CASSYTPSYGYTF TGTGCCAGCAGTTACACCCCCTCCTATGGCTACACCTTC